The T cell receptor beta chain under discussion was sequenced for a study of blood T cell repertoires in COVID-19. On the study more broadly: PBMCs, B-cell-depleted T cells, or T cells provided the cDNA or gDNA that made up the material.

The CDR3 extends over 15 amino acids. The germline V gene encodes CDR1 LNHDA and CDR2 SQIVND (reference sequence). V gave up 6 bases and J gave up 6 bases, with 19 bases separating them. In the authors' workflow: Amplification with reference gene primers provided the estimates of nucleated cell counts. Method: immunoSEQ multiplex PCR; TCRdb's copy keeps in-frame clones and lacks some. The V and J calls and clone size were taken over from that table, and D and trimming were inferred from the DNA. The sample has 97,000 or so clones; about nine tenths are singletons. The receptor was derived from a man aged 50-59 years with acute or convalescent COVID-19. The chain is built from TRBV19 and TRBJ2-3, with a possible D match to TRBD2 (6 bases). The sample comprised peripheral blood. The CDR3, as DNA: TGTGCCAGTAGGGGTAGCGGCTGGATGAAGGATACGCAGTATTTT. Protein: CASRGSGWMKDTQYF.